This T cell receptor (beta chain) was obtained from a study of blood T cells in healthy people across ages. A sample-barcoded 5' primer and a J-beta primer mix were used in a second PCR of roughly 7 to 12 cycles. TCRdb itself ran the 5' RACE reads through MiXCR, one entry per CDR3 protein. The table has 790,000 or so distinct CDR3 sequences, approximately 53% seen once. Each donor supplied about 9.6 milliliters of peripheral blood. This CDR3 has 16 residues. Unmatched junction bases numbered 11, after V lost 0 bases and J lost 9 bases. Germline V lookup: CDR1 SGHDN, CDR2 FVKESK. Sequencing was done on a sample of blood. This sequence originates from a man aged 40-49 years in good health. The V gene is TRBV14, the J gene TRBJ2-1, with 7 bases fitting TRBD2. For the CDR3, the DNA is TGTGCCAGCAGCCAAGATCAGCGGGGTAGGACACCTGAGCAGTTCTTC. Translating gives CASSQDQRGRTPEQFF.